What follows are 8 T cell receptor beta chains derived from one specimen sequenced in a study of blood T cell repertoires in COVID-19. Produced via immunoSEQ multiplex PCR; TCRdb's table is partial and in-frame only. This repertoire shows about 300,000 clones, 88% found once; its top ten account for approximately 8.5%. Source material: peripheral blood. The receptor source for this set is a man between 18 and 29 years old with active or convalescent COVID-19.

The chain carries TRBV29-1 and TRBJ1-4; D might be TRBD1 (5 bases). Germline CDR1 SQVTM, CDR2 ANQGSEA. V lost 7 bases to trimming and J lost 6 bases, with 21 bases between them. This CDR3 is built from 15 residues. CDR3 in DNA: TGCAGCGCCGTGGGTGGGGCAGCTCGGCATGAAAAACTGTTTTTT. Its protein product is CSAVGGAARHEKLFF.

The chain joins TRBV6-5 to TRBJ2-5; D perhaps matches TRBD2 (6 bases). Deletions cut 6 bases from V and 2 bases from J, with 13 bases between. The CDR3 extends over 14 amino acids. The germline V gene has CDR1 MNHEY and CDR2 SVGAGI. CDR3 region: CASRNSGLQETQYF. Here the CDR3 DNA reads TGTGCCAGCAGAAATTCGGGACTTCAAGAGACCCAGTACTTC.

The rearrangement uses TRBV4-1 and TRBJ2-1, with 10 bases matching TRBD1. J was trimmed by 6 bases and V by 4 bases; bases with no gene match: 6. Per germline, CDR1 MGHRA and CDR2 YSYEKL. The CDR3 length is 15 residues. In DNA form, the CDR3 reads TGCGCCAGCAGCCGGGGACAGGGGTACGGCAATGAGCAGTTCTTC. Amino acid sequence: CASSRGQGYGNEQFF.

This chain uses TRBV10-2 with TRBJ2-1, with 11 bases aligning to TRBD2. Per the germline V gene, CDR1 is WSHSY and CDR2 is SAAADI. The CDR3 covers 14 residues. V gave up 6 bases and J gave up 9 bases; unmatched junction bases: 7. As DNA, the CDR3 is TGCGCCAGCAGCGCGGGACTAGCGGTCCCTGAGCAGTTCTTC. Translation: CASSAGLAVPEQFF.

This clone was seen once. V and J are TRBV7-9 and TRBJ2-2; the D is unclear. The germline V gene has CDR1 SEHNR and CDR2 FQNEAQ (reference sequence). Trimming pared 2 bases from V and 0 bases from J, leaving 10 bases between. The CDR3 sequence is 16 residues long. The CDR3 DNA is TGTGCCAGCAGCTTATCGGCAGGCGCGAACACCGGGGAGCTGTTTTTT. This sequence encodes CASSLSAGANTGELFF.

The V and J genes are TRBV15 and TRBJ2-3; 8 positions match TRBD2. The germline gives CDR1 LNHNV, CDR2 YYDKDF (reference sequence). V dropped 6 bases and J dropped 1; count of bases not matched to a gene: 6. This CDR3 contains 15 residues. CDR3 residues: CATSRGRGGTDTQYF. Written as DNA, the CDR3 is TGTGCCACCAGTCGAGGGCGGGGGGGCACAGATACGCAGTATTTT.

V usage is TRBV6-5 and J usage is TRBJ2-1, with TRBD1 matching over 7 bases. This CDR3 is built from 12 residues. The junction had 7 bases not matched to a gene; V was cut back by 7 bases and J by 10 bases. The germline V gene encodes CDR1 MNHEY and CDR2 SVGAGI. CDR3 protein: CASTRTGDEQFF. The CDR3 bases are TGTGCCAGCACCCGAACAGGGGACGAGCAGTTCTTC.

V usage is TRBV20-1 and J usage is TRBJ2-7, with TRBD2 as a possible D gene (5 bases). The CDR3 has 12 residues. The germline CDR1 and CDR2 sequences are DFQATT and SNEGSKA (reference sequence). V lost 3 bases, J lost 6 bases, and 12 bases lay in between. The CDR3 nucleotides are TGCAGTGCTAGTGACGGGATAGGCGAGCAGTACTTC. Translation: CSASDGIGEQYF.